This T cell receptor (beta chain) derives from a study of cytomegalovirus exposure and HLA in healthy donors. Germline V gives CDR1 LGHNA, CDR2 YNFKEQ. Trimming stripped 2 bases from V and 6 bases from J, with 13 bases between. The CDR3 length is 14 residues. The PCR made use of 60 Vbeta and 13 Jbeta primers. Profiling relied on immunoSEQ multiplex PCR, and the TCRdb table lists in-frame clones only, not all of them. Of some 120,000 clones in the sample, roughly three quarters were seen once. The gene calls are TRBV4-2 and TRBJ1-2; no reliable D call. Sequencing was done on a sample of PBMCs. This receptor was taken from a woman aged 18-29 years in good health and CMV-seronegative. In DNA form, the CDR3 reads TGTGCCAGCAGCCAAAATGAGCTGATGGATGGCTACACCTTC. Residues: CASSQNELMDGYTF.